This T cell receptor beta chain was sequenced during a study of long-term antiretroviral therapy in people with HIV. Findings of the study overall: Post-treatment diversity went higher with ART but stayed below transplant donor controls.

Worth noting for this clone: Antigen unknown.

This CDR3 comprises 14 residues. V lost 4 bases to trimming and J lost 4 bases; unmatched junction nucleotides: 6. In germline, CDR1 is MNHEY, CDR2 SVGAGI. At the survey level, the v3.0 immunoSEQ assay was run. The table came from immunoSEQ multiplex PCR; TCRdb's copy has only in-frame clones and leaves some out. The sample includes 35,000 or so clones, 94% of them seen just once. Sequenced material: unsorted PBMCs, taken 4.1 years after starting antiretroviral therapy. This TCR came from a woman between 50 and 59 years old with HIV. J is TRBJ2-7 and V is TRBV6-5, with 8 bases identical to TRBD1. The DNA of the CDR3 is TGTGCCAGCAGTTCGACAGGGGCAGGTTACGAGCAGTACTTC. This gives the protein CASSSTGAGYEQYF.